This T cell receptor beta chain is from a study of blood T cell repertoires in COVID-19. Study details: COVID-19 samples, acute and convalescent, were from the United States, Italy and Spain. Sample material is recorded as cDNA or gDNA derived from T cells, B-cell-depleted T cells, or PBMCs.

V gave up 3 bases and J gave up 6 bases; unmatched junction bases: 2. The CDR3 covers 13 residues. As originally analysed: Estimation of nucleated cell counts was performed using reference gene primer amplification. The repertoire was sequenced with immunoSEQ multiplex PCR; TCRdb's copy has only in-frame clones and lacks some. Clonal size and the V and J genes are those of that table, whereas D and trimming came from the DNA. The sample shows 150,000 to 200,000 clones, roughly nine tenths of them seen only once. Sequencing used peripheral blood. This clonotype was obtained from a woman in her sixties or seventies with acute or convalescent COVID-19. The chain couples TRBV23-1 to TRBJ2-3; 8 nucleotides match TRBD1. TRBV23-1 is an ORF for which the function is uncertain. The CDR3 loop is CASSHTGGDTQYF. In DNA form, the CDR3 reads TGCGCCAGCAGTCACACAGGGGGGGATACGCAGTATTTT.